The clone carrying this T cell receptor (beta chain) was found a few times. Its antigen is undetermined. V gave up 2 bases and J gave up 2 bases, with 9 bases separating them. Germline CDR1 MGHRA, CDR2 YSYEKL. The CDR3 runs 14 residues. Some clones are missing from TCRdb's copy, which holds only in-frame ones; the method was immunoSEQ multiplex PCR. The sample shows around 980,000 clones, approximately 78% of them seen only once. The entry originates in a study of shared clonotypes between healthy human individuals. Study context: The donor pool was made up of two women and a few men aged 18 to 49.

Everyone who donated was a Caucasian adult who lived in Nashville, Tennessee. Study results and limitations: Large sequencing depth failed to make sorted-subset sequencing complete, rarefaction showed. Compared with clonotypes that all four donors shared, non-shared clonotypes had lower generation probabilities.

The V and J genes are TRBV4-1 and TRBJ1-2; D not resolved. The receptor comes from a man between 18 and 29 years old in good health. Some clones in this sample may be carry-over from other donors' samples. Sequencing was done on a sample of memory CD4+ T cells from PBMCs. The sample's subset: CD45RA-negative fraction. The CDR3 nucleotides are TGCGCCAGCAGCCAATCCCAGATGAACTATGGCTACACCTTC. Its translation is CASSQSQMNYGYTF.